A selection of T cell receptor beta chains follows, all from one sample in a study of blood T cell repertoires in COVID-19. Profiled with immunoSEQ multiplex PCR; TCRdb holds only in-frame clones, not every one. The sample has about 270,000 clones; about 87% are singletons. The source material was PBMCs or T cells enriched from blood (not recorded which). The origin of the receptors is a woman aged 45 to 65 who had recovered from COVID-19. The CDR3 runs from the conserved cysteine through the conserved F or W. Fields, in order: CDR3 DNA, CDR3 protein, clone size, V gene, D gene, J gene. The D gene is left open where the match is weak. Size is stated for part of the rows, as once, few or many counts, or as a class when the clone is expanded.

TGTGCCAGCAGCAAAAACAGGGACGAGCAGTACTTC CASSKNRDEQYF - TRBV11-1 - TRBJ2-7
TGTGCCTGGAGGGAGGGGAACGCTAACTATGGCTACACCTTC CAWREGNANYGYTF - TRBV30 - TRBJ1-2
TGTGCCAGCGGGACTAGCTCCTACAATGAGCAGTTCTTC CASGTSSYNEQFF - TRBV6-5 TRBD2 TRBJ2-1
TGTGCCAGCAGCGCACGACAGGGTCGGACTGAAGCTTTCTTT CASSARQGRTEAFF - TRBV9 TRBD1 TRBJ1-1
TGTGCCAGCAGCTTAGCGGGAGGGCCAAGGGGTGAGCAGTTCTTC CASSLAGGPRGEQFF - TRBV7-6 TRBD2 TRBJ2-1
TGCGCCAGCAGCCAAGATTGGCGGGAGGGCACAGATACGCAGTATTTT CASSQDWREGTDTQYF - TRBV4-3 TRBD2 TRBJ2-3
TGTGCCAGCAGTTTTTCCCATAGCGGGAAAAACACAGATACGCAGTATTTT CASSFSHSGKNTDTQYF - TRBV28 TRBD2 TRBJ2-3
TGCAGCGCGGGACAGGGGACCGAGCAGTACTTC CSAGQGTEQYF - TRBV29-1 TRBD1 TRBJ2-7
TGTGCCAGTAGTCCTGGCGGGACAGCCAGCCTCTATGGCTACACCTTC CASSPGGTASLYGYTF once TRBV19 TRBD1 TRBJ1-2
TGTGCCAGCAGCTCTAGGCTGGTCGCTAGCGGGAGTTACGAGCAGTACTTC CASSSRLVASGSYEQYF - TRBV3-1/TRBV3-2 TRBD2 TRBJ2-7
TGTGCCAGCAGCCCTCAGGTCGGGACAGGGAATTCACCCCTCCACTTT CASSPQVGTGNSPLHF few TRBV3-1/TRBV3-2 TRBD1 TRBJ1-6
TGTGCCAGCAGCGAAACACCGGGACAGGGAGTTGATTTT CASSETPGQGVDF - TRBV12-3/TRBV12-4 TRBD1 TRBJ1-4
TGTGCCAGCAGTTTAGTACAGGGCGGTTGGTATGGCTACACCTTC CASSLVQGGWYGYTF - TRBV28 - TRBJ1-2
TGTGCCAGCGGCCCGACAAGCTCTGGAAACACCATATATTTT CASGPTSSGNTIYF - TRBV28 - TRBJ1-3
TGTGCCAGCAGCTTACAGGGGGGTGACACTGAAGCTTTCTTT CASSLQGGDTEAFF - TRBV7-3 TRBD1 TRBJ1-1
TGTGCCAGCAGTCTGCAGTACTATGGCTACACCTTC CASSLQYYGYTF - TRBV28 - TRBJ1-2
TGTGCCAGCAGTTCGCTCACCAACACAGGGATTGGTTCACCCCTCCACTTT CASSSLTNTGIGSPLHF - TRBV27 - TRBJ1-6
TGCAGCGTTGGCGGGGAGCGGACAGGGTTAACAGATACGCAGTATTTT CSVGGERTGLTDTQYF - TRBV29-1 TRBD1 TRBJ2-3
TGTGCCAGCAGCCGACTAGCGGGAGAAGAGACCCAGTACTTC CASSRLAGEETQYF - TRBV5-8 TRBD2 TRBJ2-5
TGTGCCAGTGAACGACAGGGAGCAACTTCACCCCTCCACTTT CASERQGATSPLHF - TRBV19 TRBD1 TRBJ1-6
TGTGCCAGCAGCCCGGCACAGGGGCCGGCCTACGAGCAGTACTTC CASSPAQGPAYEQYF - TRBV7-6 TRBD1 TRBJ2-7
TGCGCCAGCAGCCAAGATGGGGGACACTACTACGAGCAGTACTTC CASSQDGGHYYEQYF once TRBV4-3 - TRBJ2-7
TGTGCCAGCAGCTCCTCACAGGGGGGGAACACTGAAGCTTTCTTT CASSSSQGGNTEAFF - TRBV7-2 TRBD1 TRBJ1-1
TGTGCCAGTAGTATAGGGGGGGACCGCAGTGAAGCTTTCTTT CASSIGGDRSEAFF - TRBV19 - TRBJ1-1
TGTGCCAGCAGCCGAGCGGGGCAGACGGAGACCCAGTACTTC CASSRAGQTETQYF - TRBV6-5 TRBD2 TRBJ2-5
TGTGCCAGCAGAGAACAGGGGGCACCTTATAGCAATCAGCCCCAGCATTTT CASREQGAPYSNQPQHF - TRBV28 TRBD1 TRBJ1-5
TGTGCCAGTAGCACCTACGCGAATAATGAAAAACTGTTTTTT CASSTYANNEKLFF - TRBV19 - TRBJ1-4
TGTGCCAGCAGCCAAGATCGTGGGACAGGTACTTCACCCCTCCACTTT CASSQDRGTGTSPLHF once TRBV3-1/TRBV3-2 TRBD1 TRBJ1-6
TGTGCCAGCAGCCCGACTAGCGGGAATCGGAATGAGCAGTTCTTC CASSPTSGNRNEQFF - TRBV7-9 TRBD2 TRBJ2-1
TGTGCCAGCAGCGCCAATTCGGCGGGACCGTACTTC CASSANSAGPYF - TRBV6-5 - TRBJ2-4